This T cell receptor beta chain was obtained from a study of T cell changes during pregnancy in multiple sclerosis. Here immunoSEQ multiplex PCR was the method, and the copy in TCRdb shows in-frame clones only, minus some. Among about 30,000 clones listed, about nine tenths were seen once. V gave up 7 bases and J gave up 0 bases, with 25 bases separating them. The CDR3 runs 18 residues. CDR1 and CDR2 from the germline V gene are MNHEY and SMNVEV (reference sequence). The specimen comprised CD8+ T cells from peripheral blood mononuclear cells, sampled in the second trimester of pregnancy. This sequence was found in a female donor with multiple sclerosis, enrolled in a pregnancy study. This rearrangement joins TRBV27 to TRBJ2-7; possible D gene TRBD1, 6 bases. Here the CDR3 DNA reads TGTGCCAGCACCCAGGGGCCCATTCAGGGCTTCAGCTCCTACGAGCAGTACTTC. This codes for CASTQGPIQGFSSYEQYF.